These 25 T cell receptor beta chains share one sample of origin, sequenced in a study of Ad26.COV2.S vaccination and SARS-CoV-2 variants. Generated by immunoSEQ multiplex PCR, the TCRdb table keeps only in-frame clones and is missing some. The sample holds about 400,000 clones, about nine tenths seen once. Indicated treatment: around 19 received Ad26.COV2.S at low or high dose, single or two shots; roughly five received placebo; per-sample allocation not given. The samples date from day 63 after the first vaccine or placebo injection. Material: peripheral blood, obtained in a trial of Ad26.COV2.S vaccine versus placebo. The origin of the receptors is a person between 18 and 60 years old who received the Ad26.COV2.S COVID-19 vaccine or a placebo.

The chain combines TRBV7-9 with TRBJ2-1; no clear D gene. The CDR3 has 15 residues. Germline lookup yields CDR1 SEHNR and CDR2 FQNEAQ (reference sequence). V lost 4 bases to trimming and J lost 0 bases, with 10 bases between them. CDR3 coding DNA: TGTGCCAGCAGCTCCATGATGGGCTCCTACAATGAGCAGTTCTTC. It specifies CASSSMMGSYNEQFF. Filled out from reference TRBV7-9 and TRBJ2-1, the complete variable domain reads DTGVSQNPRHKITKRGQNVTFRCDPISEHNRLYWYRQTLGQGPEFLTYFQNEAQLEKSRLLSDRFSAERPKGSFSTLEIQRTEQGDSAMYLCASSSMMGSYNEQFFGPGTRLTVL.

This clone has a single count. The rearrangement joins TRBV19 to TRBJ2-5, with 10 nucleotides matching TRBD2. V dropped 6 bases and J dropped 5; count of bases not matched to a gene: 12. Germline CDR1 and CDR2: LNHDA and SQIVND (reference sequence). The CDR3 is 16 amino acids. CDR3 residues: CASSLRPGLALETQYF. In DNA form, the CDR3 reads TGTGCCAGTAGCCTCCGACCGGGACTAGCGTTGGAGACCCAGTACTTC.

The rearrangement joins TRBV4-2 to TRBJ2-5; D gene ambiguous. With 2 bases removed from V and 2 bases from J, the gap between germline ends came to 6 bases. Germline CDR1 is LGHNA and CDR2 is YNFKEQ. This CDR3 has 13 amino acids. CDR3 sequence reads: CASSQNTQETQYF. The CDR3 nucleotides read TGTGCCAGCAGCCAAAACACTCAAGAGACCCAGTACTTC.

The rearrangement links TRBV15 to TRBJ2-1; weak D call: TRBD2 (6 bases). The CDR3 is 14 residues long. V lost 1 base to trimming and J lost 8 bases, with 12 bases between them. Germline CDR1 and CDR2: LNHNV and YYDKDF (reference sequence). The CDR3 reads CATSRGGGRHEQFF. The CDR3 nucleotides read TGTGCCACCAGCAGAGGAGGAGGGAGGCATGAGCAGTTCTTC.

This chain links TRBV5-1 with TRBJ2-1, with 7 bases that match TRBD2. The CDR3 runs 14 residues. V lost 7 bases to trimming and J lost 8 bases; unmatched junction nucleotides: 12. CDR1 is SGHRS, CDR2 YFSETQ, per germline. CDR3 DNA sequence: TGCGCCAGCCAACCGCGGGGAGGGCCGTATGAGCAGTTCTTC. It specifies CASQPRGGPYEQFF. Drawing the rest from reference TRBV5-1 and TRBJ2-1, the complete variable domain is KAGVTQTPRYLIKTRGQQVTLSCSPISGHRSVSWYQQTPGQGLQFLFEYFSETQRNKGNFPGRFSGRQFSNSRSEMNVSTLELGDSALYLCASQPRGGPYEQFFGPGTRLTVL.

This chain links TRBV28 with TRBJ2-1; D is possibly TRBD1 (5 bases). V was cut by 3 bases and J by 9 bases, with 9 bases left in between. This CDR3 is built from 12 residues. CDR1 MDHEN and CDR2 SYDVKM come from the germline V gene. CDR3 sequence: CASSLTVGEQFF. CDR3 coding DNA: TGTGCCAGCAGTTTGACAGTCGGTGAGCAGTTCTTC. Full variable domain (missing parts from reference TRBV28 and TRBJ2-1): DVKVTQSSRYLVKRTGEKVFLECVQDMDHENMFWYRQDPGLGLRLIYFSYDVKMKEKGDIPEGYSVSREKKERFSLILESASTNQTSMYLCASSLTVGEQFFGPGTRLTVL.

This clone was seen a single time. The chain employs TRBV2 and TRBJ1-1, with 7 bases matching TRBD1. CDR3 size: 13 residues. CDR1 is SNHLY, CDR2 FYNNEI, per germline. The V and J ends lost 7 bases and 1 base, in that order; junction bases with no gene match: 3. This chain's CDR3 is CASIRQGNTEAFF. The CDR3 DNA reads as TGTGCCAGCATCCGACAGGGGAACACTGAAGCTTTCTTT.

In its sample, this clone was seen once. This chain joins TRBV28 and TRBJ2-3; D might be TRBD1 (5 bases). This CDR3 contains 15 residues. Germline assignment: CDR1 MDHEN and CDR2 SYDVKM. V gave up 8 bases and J gave up 0 bases, with 15 bases separating them. CDR3 amino acids: CASPTRTSSTDTQYF. CDR3 sequence (DNA): TGTGCCAGCCCTACCCGGACATCTAGCACAGATACGCAGTATTTT.

This chain joins TRBV2 and TRBJ2-1; D not certain. The V end was cut by 4 bases, the J end by 5 bases, with 9 bases between. Germline V gene sequence: CDR1 SNHLY, CDR2 FYNNEI. The CDR3 has 13 residues. Here the CDR3 reads CASSALQNNEQFF. In nucleotides, the CDR3 is TGTGCCAGCAGTGCCCTACAAAACAATGAGCAGTTCTTC. Full variable domain (rest looked up from reference TRBV2 and TRBJ2-1): EPEVTQTPSHQVTQMGQEVILRCVPISNHLYFYWYRQILGQKVEFLVSFYNNEISEKSEIFDDQFSVERPDGSNFTLKIRSTKLEDSAMYFCASSALQNNEQFFGPGTRLTVL.

This clone was recorded once. The genes are TRBV6-2 or TRBV6-3 and TRBJ1-2, with D unresolved. CDR1 and CDR2 from the germline V gene are MNHEY and SVGEGT. The CDR3 is 14 amino acids. Trimming removed 5 bases from V and 1 base from J, with 11 bases in between. CDR3 nucleotides: TGTGCCAGCAGTCCACGGACCGATAACTATGGCTACACCTTC. Translating it yields CASSPRTDNYGYTF.

The chain joins TRBV30 to TRBJ1-1; D might be TRBD1 (6 bases). CDR1 is GTSNPN, CDR2 SVGIG, per germline (reference sequence). Trimming took 4 bases from V and 4 from J, leaving 13 bases between them. This CDR3 is built from 13 residues. The CDR3 region is CAWTVQGGTEAFF. The CDR3, as DNA: TGTGCCTGGACCGTACAGGGTGGCACTGAAGCTTTCTTT.

The chain recombines TRBV2 with TRBJ2-4; TRBD2 agrees at 7 bases. With 3 bases clipped from V and 3 bases from J, the junction kept 8 bases outside the gene matches. Germline V gene lookup returns CDR1 SNHLY and CDR2 FYNNEI. The CDR3 is 16 amino acids. CDR3: CASSDRLAVVKNIQYF. The CDR3 coding sequence is TGTGCCAGCAGTGATCGGCTAGCGGTGGTCAAAAACATTCAGTACTTC.

This rearrangement joins TRBV4-2 to TRBJ2-5, with 11 positions matching TRBD2. J gave up 4 bases and V 1 base, and 5 bases lay outside the gene matches. The germline CDR1 and CDR2 sequences are LGHNA and YNFKEQ. There are 16 residues in the CDR3. CDR3 amino acids: CASSQARLAGGETQYF. The CDR3, as DNA: TGTGCCAGCAGCCAAGCCCGGCTAGCGGGAGGAGAGACCCAGTACTTC.

The chain recombines TRBV7-9 with TRBJ1-1, with 7 bases lining up with TRBD1. From germline, CDR1 is SEHNR and CDR2 FQNEAQ (reference sequence). The CDR3 runs to 13 residues. Trimming at V came to 5 bases and at J to 4 bases, leaving 4 bases not matched to a gene. CDR3 amino acids: CASSPPGGTEAFF. Written as DNA, the CDR3 is TGTGCCAGCAGCCCGCCAGGGGGCACTGAAGCTTTCTTT. Complete variable domain (other parts from reference TRBV7-9 and TRBJ1-1): DTGVSQNPRHKITKRGQNVTFRCDPISEHNRLYWYRQTLGQGPEFLTYFQNEAQLEKSRLLSDRFSAERPKGSFSTLEIQRTEQGDSAMYLCASSPPGGTEAFFGQGTRLTVV.

This rearrangement joins TRBV28 to TRBJ2-1, with D possibly called TRBD1 or TRBD2 (6 bases each). V lost 5 bases and J 3 bases, leaving 11 bases between the germline ends. The germline V gene has CDR1 MDHEN and CDR2 SYDVKM. The CDR3 length is 14 residues. The CDR3 nucleotides read TGTGCCAGCAGTGTGGGGGGCGGCTACAATGAGCAGTTCTTC. Translation gives CASSVGGGYNEQFF.

This chain connects TRBV30 to TRBJ2-1; 8 positions agree with TRBD2. This CDR3 is 14 amino acids long. Germline values: CDR1 GTSNPN, CDR2 SVGIG (reference sequence). V shed 3 bases, J shed 1 base, and the junction held 2 bases outside the gene matches. CDR3 in DNA: TGTGCCTGGAGAGTAGCGGGGTCCTACAATGAGCAGTTCTTC. This codes for CAWRVAGSYNEQFF.

The V gene is TRBV5-5, the J gene TRBJ1-5; D possibly corresponds to TRBD1 (5 bases). Trimming removed 0 bases from V and 3 bases from J, with 13 bases in between. The CDR3 length is 16 residues. Germline V gene lookup returns CDR1 SGHKS and CDR2 YYEKEE (reference sequence). CDR3 sequence (DNA): TGTGCCAGCAGCTTGGTTCCGGGGACTGCCAATCAGCCCCAGCATTTT. It codes for CASSLVPGTANQPQHF.

The DNA for the CDR3 is TGTGCCAGCAGTCCCCCGGCAGTTACCTATGGCTACACCTTC. Its protein is CASSPPAVTYGYTF. The gene calls are TRBV28 and TRBJ1-2; D is unresolved. Germline assignment: CDR1 MDHEN and CDR2 SYDVKM. V dropped 5 bases and J dropped 4 bases, with 14 bases sitting between them. The CDR3 is 14 residues long.

J is TRBJ2-3 and V is TRBV5-6, with 9 bases aligning to TRBD2. The germline gives CDR1 SGHDT, CDR2 YYEEEE. This CDR3 has 15 residues. With 4 bases clipped from V and 2 bases from J, the junction kept 5 bases outside the gene matches. This chain's CDR3 is CASSRTSVHTDTQYF. The CDR3 nucleotides read TGTGCCAGCAGCCGGACTAGCGTTCACACAGATACGCAGTATTTT.

The V and J genes are TRBV28 and TRBJ2-5, with 8 bases matching TRBD1. With V trimmed by 2 bases and J by 5 bases, 13 bases remained unmatched. Germline-derived CDR1 and CDR2 are MDHEN and SYDVKM. This CDR3 spans 17 amino acids. The CDR3 reads CASSLRSSRGRRETQYF. The CDR3 bases are TGTGCCAGCAGTTTACGGTCATCCAGGGGGCGCAGGGAGACCCAGTACTTC. Together with reference TRBV28 and TRBJ2-5, the CDR3 gives the full variable domain: DVKVTQSSRYLVKRTGEKVFLECVQDMDHENMFWYRQDPGLGLRLIYFSYDVKMKEKGDIPEGYSVSREKKERFSLILESASTNQTSMYLCASSLRSSRGRRETQYFGPGTRLLVL.

This chain uses TRBV7-2 with TRBJ2-3, with 9 bases lining up with TRBD1. CDR1 and CDR2 (germline): SGHTA, FQGNSA. V trimming: 2 bases; J trimming: 2 bases; junction bases outside the gene matches: 2. The CDR3 length is 15 residues. CDR3 in amino acids: CASSLWDRDTDTQYF. As DNA, the CDR3 is TGTGCCAGCAGCTTATGGGACAGGGACACAGATACGCAGTATTTT. The whole variable domain, filled in from reference TRBV7-2 and TRBJ2-3, reads GAGVSQSPSNKVTEKGKDVELRCDPISGHTALYWYRQSLGQGLEFLIYFQGNSAPDKSGLPSDRFSAERTGGSVSTLTIQRTQQEDSAVYLCASSLWDRDTDTQYFGPGTRLTVL.

The V gene is TRBV13, the J gene TRBJ1-4; possibly TRBD1 for D (5 bases). Trimming cost V 5 bases and J 8 bases, with 9 bases left between them. The CDR3 is 12 amino acids. Germline V gene data show CDR1 as PRHDT and CDR2 as FYEKMQ (reference sequence). The CDR3 bases are TGTGCCAGCAGCAGGGGACGAGAAAAACTGTTTTTT. Protein product: CASSRGREKLFF.

The chain is built from TRBV19 and TRBJ2-3, with 10 bases fitting TRBD2. V shed 4 bases, J shed 6 bases, and the junction held 4 bases outside the gene matches. CDR1 and CDR2 from the germline V gene are LNHDA and SQIVND (reference sequence). The length of the CDR3 is 14 residues. The CDR3 nucleotides read TGTGCCAGTAGTAGAGCGGGAGGGCCGGATACGCAGTATTTT. Its protein is CASSRAGGPDTQYF. Full variable domain (missing parts from reference TRBV19 and TRBJ2-3): DGGITQSPKYLFRKEGQNVTLSCEQNLNHDAMYWYRQDPGQGLRLIYYSQIVNDFQKGDIAEGYSVSREKKESFPLTVTSAQKNPTAFYLCASSRAGGPDTQYFGPGTRLTVL.

This rearrangement joins TRBV7-8 to TRBJ2-7; 7 bases match TRBD2. The CDR3 has 13 residues. J lost 5 bases, V lost 5 bases, and 6 bases had no gene match. Germline CDR1 is SGHVS and CDR2 is FQNEAQ. CDR3 protein: CASSPGLDHEQYF. DNA for the CDR3: TGTGCCAGCAGCCCCGGACTAGATCACGAGCAGTACTTC.

The chain employs TRBV12-3 or TRBV12-4 and TRBJ1-1; the D gene is possibly TRBD1 (6 bases). The CDR3 extends over 13 amino acids. Trimming took 6 bases from V and 2 from J, leaving 10 bases between them. The CDR3: CASSLQGNTEAFF. CDR3 in DNA: TGTGCCAGCAGCCTACAGGGAAACACTGAAGCTTTCTTT.